These T cell receptor beta chains were read from a single sample in a study of blood T cells in healthy people across ages. One entry per CDR3 protein results from TCRdb running MiXCR on the 5' RACE reads. The table records approximately 770,000 distinct CDR3 sequences, more than 45% of them present only once. Sequenced material: blood. These receptors came from a man aged 25 to 45 in good health. CDR3s leave out the opening cysteine and the closing phenylalanine or tryptophan.

j_call: NA
v_call: TRBV18
cdr3_aa: ASSPRGQTYEQY

j_call: TRBJ2-3
v_call: TRBV6-2/TRBV6-3
cdr3_aa: ASSFNWGEPYSIDTQY

j_call: TRBJ2-3
v_call: TRBV29-1
cdr3_aa: SVESNSGGADTQY

j_call: TRBJ2-5
v_call: TRBV29-1
cdr3_aa: SVGQPDATQY

j_call: TRBJ2-1
v_call: TRBV13
cdr3_aa: ASSLLADNEQF

j_call: TRBJ2-7
v_call: TRBV14
cdr3_aa: ASSHGLSSYEQY

j_call: TRBJ2-7
v_call: TRBV9
cdr3_aa: ASSVGLAGAYEQY

j_call: TRBJ2-1
v_call: TRBV7-2
cdr3_aa: ASSLAIGQGYNEQF

j_call: TRBJ2-2
v_call: TRBV7-8
cdr3_aa: ASSLAAGRATGELF

j_call: TRBJ2-7
v_call: TRBV20-1
cdr3_aa: SARWRGRVYEQY

j_call: TRBJ1-1
v_call: TRBV9
cdr3_aa: ASSVLSGNTEAF

j_call: TRBJ2-1
v_call: TRBV7-2
cdr3_aa: ASSSRLAGGMNEQF

j_call: TRBJ2-7
v_call: TRBV29-1
cdr3_aa: SVEWWGSEQY

j_call: TRBJ2-1
v_call: TRBV10-3
cdr3_aa: AISATSGSYSSYNEQF

j_call: TRBJ2-7
v_call: TRBV20-1
cdr3_aa: SASRTSGSYEQY

j_call: TRBJ2-7
v_call: TRBV7-9
cdr3_aa: ASSHKSSGSIYEQY

j_call: TRBJ2-5
v_call: TRBV20-1
cdr3_aa: SATTTSLETQY

j_call: TRBJ1-2
v_call: TRBV4-1
cdr3_aa: ASSQVALYGYT

j_call: NA
v_call: TRBV20-1
cdr3_aa: SVSGAGNEQY

j_call: TRBJ1-6
v_call: TRBV7-2
cdr3_aa: ASSSTGTSYNSPLH

j_call: TRBJ1-1
v_call: TRBV7-2
cdr3_aa: ASSLTGGETEAF

j_call: TRBJ2-7
v_call: TRBV28
cdr3_aa: ASRGPDSYEQY

j_call: TRBJ2-1
v_call: TRBV10-3
cdr3_aa: AISESTRLGEQF

j_call: TRBJ1-4
v_call: TRBV2
cdr3_aa: ASREGPTHELF

j_call: TRBJ2-5
v_call: TRBV7-2
cdr3_aa: ASSPSTGTGETQY

j_call: TRBJ2-7
v_call: TRBV9
cdr3_aa: ASSPTTVQSGSYEQY

j_call: TRBJ2-7
v_call: TRBV20-1
cdr3_aa: SARIPGGDPYEQY

j_call: TRBJ2-5
v_call: TRBV6-2/TRBV6-3
cdr3_aa: ASSYSTGDLAETQY

j_call: TRBJ1-1
v_call: TRBV4-1
cdr3_aa: ASSQVPRGGTEAF

j_call: TRBJ2-1
v_call: TRBV29-1
cdr3_aa: SVRKGAGGTYNEQF

j_call: TRBJ2-5
v_call: TRBV9
cdr3_aa: ASSASAFRGASGRAQETQY

j_call: TRBJ2-1
v_call: TRBV29-1
cdr3_aa: SGRDGIYNEQF

j_call: TRBJ2-1
v_call: TRBV20-1
cdr3_aa: SARIDRGLYNEQF

j_call: TRBJ2-3
v_call: TRBV20-1
cdr3_aa: SARVAGGFTDTQY

j_call: TRBJ2-6
v_call: TRBV9
cdr3_aa: ASSVGQGGNVLT

j_call: TRBJ2-5
v_call: TRBV9
cdr3_aa: ASSVERRRQWWEQY

j_call: TRBJ2-1
v_call: TRBV29-1
cdr3_aa: SVEGTSGDDYNEQF

j_call: TRBJ2-7
v_call: TRBV5-1
cdr3_aa: ASSSTSGGIYEQY

j_call: TRBJ2-7
v_call: TRBV20-1
cdr3_aa: SARFKRSHEQY

j_call: TRBJ2-3
v_call: TRBV20-1
cdr3_aa: SAESTDTQY

j_call: TRBJ2-3
v_call: TRBV7-9
cdr3_aa: ASSSTDGRTDTQY

j_call: TRBJ2-6
v_call: TRBV12-3/TRBV12-4
cdr3_aa: ASDSSGANVLT

j_call: TRBJ2-5
v_call: TRBV20-1
cdr3_aa: SARRGRGDNEQY

j_call: TRBJ2-4
v_call: TRBV20-1
cdr3_aa: SAPPLAKNIQY

j_call: TRBJ2-1
v_call: TRBV20-1
cdr3_aa: SARARPTSGDYNEQF

j_call: TRBJ2-7
v_call: TRBV20-1
cdr3_aa: SARVVDRGRDRGYEQY

j_call: TRBJ2-3
v_call: TRBV20-1
cdr3_aa: SANSGRTDTQY